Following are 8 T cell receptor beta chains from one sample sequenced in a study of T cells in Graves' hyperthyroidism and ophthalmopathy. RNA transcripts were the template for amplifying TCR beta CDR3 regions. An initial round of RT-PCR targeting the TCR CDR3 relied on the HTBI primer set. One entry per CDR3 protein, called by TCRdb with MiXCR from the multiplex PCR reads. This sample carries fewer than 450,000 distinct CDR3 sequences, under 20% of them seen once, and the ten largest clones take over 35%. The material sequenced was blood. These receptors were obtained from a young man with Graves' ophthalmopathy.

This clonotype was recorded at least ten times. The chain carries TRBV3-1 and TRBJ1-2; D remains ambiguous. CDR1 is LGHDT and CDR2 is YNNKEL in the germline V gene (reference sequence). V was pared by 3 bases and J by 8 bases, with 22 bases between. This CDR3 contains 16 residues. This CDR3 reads CASSHGFSNHVFGYTF. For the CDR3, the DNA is TGTGCCAGCAGCCACGGGTTCTCGAACCACGTATTCGGCTACACCTTC.

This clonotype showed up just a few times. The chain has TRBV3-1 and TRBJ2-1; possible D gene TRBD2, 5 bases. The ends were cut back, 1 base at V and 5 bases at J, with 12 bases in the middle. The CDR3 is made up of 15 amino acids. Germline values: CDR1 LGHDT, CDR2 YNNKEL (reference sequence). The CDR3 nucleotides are TGTGCCAGCAGCCAAGGACTACCGAGGAACAATGAGCAGTTCTTC. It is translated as CASSQGLPRNNEQFF.

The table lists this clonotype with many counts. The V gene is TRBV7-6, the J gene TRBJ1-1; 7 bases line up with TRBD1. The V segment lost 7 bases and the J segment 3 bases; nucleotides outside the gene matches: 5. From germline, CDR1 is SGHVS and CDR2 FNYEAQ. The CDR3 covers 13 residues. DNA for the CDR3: TGTGCCAGCAAGGAGGGGGCTGACACTGAAGCTTTCTTT. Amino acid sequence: CASKEGADTEAFF.

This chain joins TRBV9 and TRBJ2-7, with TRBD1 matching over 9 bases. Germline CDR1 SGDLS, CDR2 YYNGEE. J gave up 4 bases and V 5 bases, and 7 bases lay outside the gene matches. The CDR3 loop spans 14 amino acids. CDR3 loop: CASSFRDRAYEQYF. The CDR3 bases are TGTGCCAGCAGTTTCCGGGACAGGGCGTACGAGCAGTACTTC.

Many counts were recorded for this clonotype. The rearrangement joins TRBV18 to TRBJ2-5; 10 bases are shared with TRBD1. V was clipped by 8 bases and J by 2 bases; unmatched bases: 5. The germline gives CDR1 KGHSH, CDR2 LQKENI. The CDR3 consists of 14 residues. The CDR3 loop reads CASSPGQGQETQYF. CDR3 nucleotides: TGTGCCAGCAGTCCGGGACAGGGGCAAGAGACCCAGTACTTC. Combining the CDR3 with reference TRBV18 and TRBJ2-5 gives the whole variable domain NAGVMQNPRHLVRRRGQEARLRCSPMKGHSHVYWYRQLPEEGLKFMVYLQKENIIDESGMPKERFSAEFPKEGPSILRIQQVVRGDSAAYFCASSPGQGQETQYFGPGTRLLVL.

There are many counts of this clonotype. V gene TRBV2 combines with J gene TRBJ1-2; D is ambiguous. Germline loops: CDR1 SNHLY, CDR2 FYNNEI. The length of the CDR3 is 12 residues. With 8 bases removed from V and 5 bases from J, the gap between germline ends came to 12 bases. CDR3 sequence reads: CASGLDGYGYTF. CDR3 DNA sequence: TGTGCCAGCGGCCTGGACGGATATGGCTACACCTTC.

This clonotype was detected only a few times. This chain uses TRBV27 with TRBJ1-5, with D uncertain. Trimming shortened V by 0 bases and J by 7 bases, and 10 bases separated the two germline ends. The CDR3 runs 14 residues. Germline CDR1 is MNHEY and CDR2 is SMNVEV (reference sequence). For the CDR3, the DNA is TGTGCCAGCAGTTTATCGGGCGTGGACCAGCCCCAGCATTTT. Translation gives CASSLSGVDQPQHF.

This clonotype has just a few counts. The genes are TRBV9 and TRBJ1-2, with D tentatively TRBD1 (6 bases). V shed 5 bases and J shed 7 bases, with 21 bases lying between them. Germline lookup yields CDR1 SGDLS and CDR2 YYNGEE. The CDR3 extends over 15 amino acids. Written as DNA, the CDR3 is TGTGCCAGCAGTGCCCTAGTCGGGGGGCCCTCTGGCTACACCTTC. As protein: CASSALVGGPSGYTF. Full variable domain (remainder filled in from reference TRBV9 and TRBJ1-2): DSGVTQTPKHLITATGQRVTLRCSPRSGDLSVYWYQQSLDQGLQFLIQYYNGEERAKGNILERFSAQQFPDLHSELNLSSLELGDSALYFCASSALVGGPSGYTFGSGTRLTVV.